These 28 T cell receptor beta chains were sequenced from one sample in a study of cytomegalovirus exposure and HLA in healthy donors. PCR used 60 Vbeta primers and 13 Jbeta primers. The method was immunoSEQ multiplex PCR; TCRdb's version includes in-frame clones alone and lacks a portion of them. The sample carries 95,000 to 150,000 clones, around 76% recorded once. Input material: PBMCs. The receptors here all came from a man aged 55-75 years in good health and CMV-seropositive.

The chain combines TRBV5-1 with TRBJ2-7; 10 bases line up with TRBD2. The CDR3 spans 15 residues. V was pared by 3 bases and J by 2 bases, with 5 bases of the junction left unmatched. CDR1 is SGHRS, CDR2 YFSETQ, per germline. This chain's CDR3 is CASSSSGGVPYEQYF. The CDR3 DNA reads as TGCGCCAGCAGCTCAAGCGGGGGGGTCCCCTACGAGCAGTACTTC.

This chain joins TRBV15 and TRBJ2-7; D might be TRBD2 (6 bases). Germline assignment: CDR1 LNHNV and CDR2 YYDKDF (reference sequence). V was pared by 0 bases and J by 2 bases, with 11 bases between. CDR3 size: 15 residues. Here the CDR3 reads CATSRDFLATYEQYF. The CDR3 DNA sequence: TGTGCCACCAGCAGAGATTTCCTAGCGACCTACGAGCAGTACTTC.

CDR3 coding DNA: TGCGCCAGCAGTGAGGTGCGGGGTGTCACTGAAGCTTTCTTT. Protein: CASSEVRGVTEAFF. V is TRBV10-1 and J is TRBJ1-1; no definite D call. With 2 bases removed from V and 4 bases from J, the gap between germline ends came to 11 bases. Germline V CDR1 and CDR2: WNHNN, SYGVQD (reference sequence). The length of the CDR3 is 14 residues.

This clone has only one observation. The CDR3 sequence: CASSMGLAASTDTQYF. CDR3 nucleotides: TGTGCCAGTAGTATGGGACTAGCGGCTAGCACAGATACGCAGTATTTT. The chain joins TRBV19 to TRBJ2-3; 11 bases agree with TRBD2. Germline V gene sequence: CDR1 LNHDA, CDR2 SQIVND (reference sequence). This CDR3 is built from 16 residues. J gave up 0 bases and V 3 bases, and 2 bases lay outside the gene matches.

This clone was observed a few times. The chain carries TRBV27 and TRBJ1-5; D might be TRBD1 (5 bases). Germline V gives CDR1 MNHEY, CDR2 SMNVEV (reference sequence). With 6 bases removed from V and 6 bases from J, the gap between germline ends came to 15 bases. This CDR3 contains 14 residues. CDR3 bases: TGTGCCAGCAGCAACGGTTGGGGCCGTCAGCCCCAGCATTTT. The encoded protein is CASSNGWGRQPQHF.

V and J are TRBV7-8 and TRBJ2-7, with D perhaps TRBD1 (6 bases). Trimming took off 0 bases at V and 6 bases at J, with 12 bases between the two ends. CDR1 and CDR2 (germline): SGHVS, FQNEAQ. This CDR3 has 14 amino acids. CDR3 amino acids: CASSLAQGNAEQYF. In DNA form, the CDR3 reads TGTGCCAGCAGCTTAGCGCAGGGGAACGCCGAGCAGTACTTC.

Notes on this clone: The sample has other DNA sequences that encode this CDR3 too. The chain employs TRBV19 and TRBJ1-3; unclear D gene. The V and J ends lost 7 bases and 4 bases respectively, with 14 bases between them. The V gene's germline CDR1 is LNHDA and CDR2 SQIVND (reference sequence). The CDR3 is made up of 14 amino acids. Here the CDR3 reads CASKREGVGNTIYF. The CDR3 DNA reads as TGTGCCAGTAAACGGGAGGGTGTGGGAAACACCATATATTTT.

The rearrangement links TRBV27 to TRBJ2-7; D not certain. V was cut by 5 bases and J by 8 bases, with 19 bases left in between. This CDR3 is built from 14 residues. The V gene's germline CDR1 is MNHEY and CDR2 SMNVEV (reference sequence). The CDR3 DNA sequence: TGTGCCAGCAGTCCCACCTATCCCCCTAGTAAGCAGTACTTC. It translates to CASSPTYPPSKQYF.

The V and J genes are TRBV10-3 and TRBJ2-7, with TRBD1 identical over 10 bases. CDR3 size: 15 residues. With 0 bases clipped from V and 3 bases from J, the junction kept 2 bases outside the gene matches. Germline loops: CDR1 ENHRY, CDR2 SYGVKD. The DNA for the CDR3 is TGTGCCATCAGTGAGTCGAGGACAGGGGGCTACGAGCAGTACTTC. Amino acids: CAISESRTGGYEQYF.

The rearrangement uses TRBV2 and TRBJ1-5; D is undetermined. Trimming took off 2 bases at V and 5 bases at J, with 10 bases between the two ends. This CDR3 region has 14 residues. Germline V CDR1 and CDR2: SNHLY, FYNNEI. This CDR3 reads CASSERTSDQPQHF. The CDR3 bases are TGTGCCAGCAGTGAAAGGACTTCTGATCAGCCCCAGCATTTT.

The chain employs TRBV6-1 and TRBJ2-7, with 7 bases matching TRBD1. CDR3 length equals 13 residues. The germline CDR1 and CDR2 sequences are MNHNS and SASEGT. The trim removed 5 bases at V and 4 bases at J, leaving 5 bases unmatched. The CDR3 DNA is TGTGCCAGCAGTCCCGGACAGGTTTACGAGCAGTACTTC. It translates to CASSPGQVYEQYF.

This chain connects TRBV10-3 to TRBJ2-7; tentatively, D is TRBD1 (6 bases). CDR1 is ENHRY, CDR2 SYGVKD, per germline. Trimming removed 5 bases from V and 4 bases from J, with 15 bases in between. The CDR3 is 14 amino acids. This CDR3 is CAISRDAGAYEQYF. In nucleotides, the CDR3 is TGTGCCATCAGTAGGGACGCAGGGGCATACGAGCAGTACTTC.

V and J are TRBV7-9 and TRBJ2-5; 8 bases agree with TRBD2. After removal of 4 bases from V and 5 bases from J, the junction contained 9 bases not matched to a gene. CDR1 and CDR2 (germline): SEHNR, FQNEAQ (reference sequence). CDR3 length: 15 amino acids. The CDR3 nucleotides read TGTGCCAGCAGCTCCCAGTCGGGGGGGCGGGAGACCCAGTACTTC. Protein: CASSSQSGGRETQYF. The complete variable domain, with remaining parts taken from reference TRBV7-9 and TRBJ2-5, reads DTGVSQNPRHKITKRGQNVTFRCDPISEHNRLYWYRQTLGQGPEFLTYFQNEAQLEKSRLLSDRFSAERPKGSFSTLEIQRTEQGDSAMYLCASSSQSGGRETQYFGPGTRLLVL.

The chain links TRBV30 to TRBJ2-1; D unclear. CDR3 size: 12 residues. Per the germline V gene, CDR1 is GTSNPN and CDR2 is SVGIG (reference sequence). V lost 5 bases to trimming and J lost 7 bases, with 12 bases between them. Here the CDR3 reads CAWSLYINEQFF. The CDR3 DNA follows: TGTGCCTGGTCCTTATACATAAATGAGCAGTTCTTC.

This chain uses TRBV29-1 with TRBJ2-7; TRBD2 might be the D (5 bases). Deletions cut 3 bases from V and 6 bases from J, with 9 bases between. The CDR3 contains 11 residues. The germline V gene has CDR1 SQVTM and CDR2 ANQGSEA. CDR3 protein: CSVDRGSEQYF. DNA of the CDR3: TGCAGCGTTGATCGGGGAAGCGAGCAGTACTTC.

This clone was observed a few times. J is TRBJ2-5 and V is TRBV28; D may be TRBD2 (5 bases). The CDR3 spans 12 residues. Looked up from germline, CDR1 is MDHEN and CDR2 is SYDVKM. V was clipped by 6 bases and J by 5 bases, with 10 bases between them. The CDR3 loop is CASRGPGETQYF. CDR3 coding DNA: TGTGCCAGCAGAGGACCGGGGGAGACCCAGTACTTC.

The rearrangement uses TRBV29-1 and TRBJ2-2, with a tentative D call TRBD2 (5 bases). The CDR3 has 14 amino acids. Trimming removed 6 bases at V and 6 bases at J, with 17 bases between. The germline V gene encodes CDR1 SQVTM and CDR2 ANQGSEA. The CDR3 here is CSVAGEDRAGELFF. The CDR3 DNA sequence: TGCAGCGTGGCGGGTGAGGACCGGGCCGGGGAGCTGTTTTTT.

The genes are TRBV6-5 and TRBJ1-2; D gene ambiguous. The CDR3 is 14 residues long. Trimming took off 0 bases at V and 1 base at J, with 6 bases between the two ends. In germline, CDR1 is MNHEY, CDR2 SVGAGI. In DNA form, the CDR3 reads TGTGCCAGCAGTTACTCCCCCGTTAACTATGGCTACACCTTC. Residues: CASSYSPVNYGYTF.

This clone was seen a few times. This chain links TRBV9 with TRBJ2-1; tentative D call: TRBD1 (6 bases). Deletions cut 0 bases from V and 10 bases from J, with 17 bases between. Germline assignment: CDR1 SGDLS and CDR2 YYNGEE. The CDR3 runs 15 residues. CDR3 nucleotides: TGTGCCAGCAGCGTAGGGACAGCAGGGAACTTGGAGCAGTTCTTC. Translation gives CASSVGTAGNLEQFF.

The chain has TRBV7-9 and TRBJ1-1; D gene ambiguous. Trimming took off 4 bases at V and 4 bases at J, with 13 bases between the two ends. The CDR3 contains 14 residues. Germline lookup yields CDR1 SEHNR and CDR2 FQNEAQ (reference sequence). CDR3 residues: CASSSRVMSTEAFF. In nucleotides, the CDR3 is TGTGCCAGCAGCTCGCGGGTAATGAGCACTGAAGCTTTCTTT. Variable domain in full (rest from reference TRBV7-9 and TRBJ1-1): DTGVSQNPRHKITKRGQNVTFRCDPISEHNRLYWYRQTLGQGPEFLTYFQNEAQLEKSRLLSDRFSAERPKGSFSTLEIQRTEQGDSAMYLCASSSRVMSTEAFFGQGTRLTVV.

The rearrangement joins TRBV18 to TRBJ1-5; 8 nucleotides line up with TRBD1. This CDR3 has 14 amino acids. Germline V gene sequence: CDR1 KGHSH, CDR2 LQKENI. V was pared by 3 bases and J by 7 bases, with 5 bases of the junction left unmatched. The CDR3 bases are TGTGCCAGCTCACCTGGACAGGGACAACAGCCCCAGCATTTT. Encoded protein: CASSPGQGQQPQHF.

Notes on this clone: The sample contains more than one DNA sequence encoding this CDR3. The chain recombines TRBV7-2 with TRBJ1-1; D unresolved. CDR3 length equals 13 residues. Germline lookup yields CDR1 SGHTA and CDR2 FQGNSA. With 5 bases removed from V and 3 bases from J, the gap between germline ends came to 10 bases. The CDR3 DNA reads as TGTGCCAGCAGCCCGACAACCTACACTGAAGCTTTCTTT. This translates into CASSPTTYTEAFF. The full variable domain, its missing parts supplied by reference TRBV7-2 and TRBJ1-1, is GAGVSQSPSNKVTEKGKDVELRCDPISGHTALYWYRQSLGQGLEFLIYFQGNSAPDKSGLPSDRFSAERTGGSVSTLTIQRTQQEDSAVYLCASSPTTYTEAFFGQGTRLTVV.

This clone has just one count. J is TRBJ1-4 and V is TRBV5-4; TRBD1 aligns across 9 bases. This CDR3 has 17 amino acids. The germline CDR1 and CDR2 sequences are SGHNT and YYREEE (reference sequence). J lost 3 bases, V lost 4 bases, and 10 bases had no gene match. This chain's CDR3 is CASSQKTGGRSNEKLFF. CDR3 sequence (DNA): TGTGCCAGCAGCCAAAAGACAGGGGGGAGGTCTAATGAAAAACTGTTTTTT. Based on the CDR3 plus reference TRBV5-4 and TRBJ1-4, the full variable domain is ETGVTQSPTHLIKTRGQQVTLRCSSQSGHNTVSWYQQALGQGPQFIFQYYREEENGRGNFPPRFSGLQFPNYSSELNVNALELDDSALYLCASSQKTGGRSNEKLFFGSGTQLSVL.

This chain joins TRBV2 and TRBJ2-5; 12 bases fit TRBD2. Germline loops: CDR1 SNHLY, CDR2 FYNNEI. The CDR3 runs 15 residues. V lost 11 bases, J lost 4 bases, and 11 bases stayed unmatched. The CDR3 bases are TGTGCCGCAAGGACTAGCGGGAAGGCAGGAGAGACCCAGTACTTC. It codes for CAARTSGKAGETQYF. Filled out from reference TRBV2 and TRBJ2-5, the complete variable domain reads EPEVTQTPSHQVTQMGQEVILRCVPISNHLYFYWYRQILGQKVEFLVSFYNNEISEKSEIFDDQFSVERPDGSNFTLKIRSTKLEDSAMYFCAARTSGKAGETQYFGPGTRLLVL.

This clone was counted at least ten times. The chain recombines TRBV29-1 with TRBJ2-7; 11 bases agree with TRBD1. The CDR3 extends over 12 amino acids. The V and J ends lost 7 bases and 6 bases, in that order; junction bases with no gene match: 5. Germline CDR1 SQVTM, CDR2 ANQGSEA. CDR3 bases: TGCAGCGCGGGGACAGGGGGGGCCGAGCAGTACTTC. As protein: CSAGTGGAEQYF.

On this clone: In this CDR3 the conserved last residue, phenylalanine or tryptophan, is missing, so a read error is likely. It is unclear where the CDR3 begins or ends on the DNA, so no DNA is shown, and the CDR3 is as TCRdb lists it. The rearrangement uses TRBV6-1 and TRBJ2-3; the listed D gene, TRBD1, was not tested against the DNA. The CDR3 has 9 amino acids, counting both end residues. CDR1 and CDR2 from the germline V gene are MNHNS and SASEGT. The CDR3 reads CASPWAPLI.

The gene calls are TRBV10-3 and TRBJ2-1; D unresolved. The CDR3 covers 14 residues. The V gene's germline CDR1 is ENHRY and CDR2 SYGVKD. V shed 4 bases and J shed 0 bases, with 7 bases lying between them. The CDR3 loop reads CAISAASSYNEQFF. The CDR3 DNA is TGTGCCATCAGTGCAGCTAGCTCCTACAATGAGCAGTTCTTC.

The chain joins TRBV29-1 to TRBJ2-5, with TRBD2 matching over 8 bases. Germline V CDR1 and CDR2: SQVTM, ANQGSEA. Trimming removed 7 bases from V and 4 bases from J; junction bases left unmatched: 14. The CDR3 length is 15 residues. The CDR3 loop is CSAGAHSGKGETQYF. DNA of the CDR3: TGCAGCGCCGGGGCCCATAGCGGGAAGGGAGAGACCCAGTACTTC.